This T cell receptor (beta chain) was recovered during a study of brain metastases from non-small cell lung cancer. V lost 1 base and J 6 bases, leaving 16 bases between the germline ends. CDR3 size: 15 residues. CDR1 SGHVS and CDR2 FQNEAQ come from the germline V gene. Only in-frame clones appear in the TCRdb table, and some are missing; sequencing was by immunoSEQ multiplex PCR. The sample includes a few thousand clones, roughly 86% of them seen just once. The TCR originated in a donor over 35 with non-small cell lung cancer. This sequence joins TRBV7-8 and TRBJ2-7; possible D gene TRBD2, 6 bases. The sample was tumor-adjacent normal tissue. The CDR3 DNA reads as TGTGCCAGCAGCTTAGAGGGAGGATGGGGCTCCGAGCAGTACTTC. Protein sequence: CASSLEGGWGSEQYF.